This T cell receptor (beta chain) stems from a study of blood T cell repertoires in COVID-19. For the study at large: Donors in the United States, Italy and Spain gave samples during acute or convalescent COVID-19.

Assay used: immunoSEQ multiplex PCR; TCRdb lists only in-frame clones, some missing. The data show over 250,000 clones, roughly 90% seen once. The CDR3 is 21 residues long. Unmatched junction bases numbered 20, after V lost 0 bases and J lost 5 bases. Germline V gene lookup returns CDR1 ENHRY and CDR2 SYGVKD. Donors in Cohort 3 counted as recovered after two negative PCRs, clearance, or symptom resolution. The rearrangement links TRBV10-3 to TRBJ1-1, with 11 bases fitting TRBD1. Material: PBMCs or T cells enriched from blood (not recorded which). The origin of this receptor is a woman aged 30 to 39 who had recovered from COVID-19. CDR3 coding DNA: TGTGCCATCAGTGAGTCGACGGTGGCCCTGGGACAGGGGGATCCTGGTACTGAAGCTTTCTTT. Residues: CAISESTVALGQGDPGTEAFF.